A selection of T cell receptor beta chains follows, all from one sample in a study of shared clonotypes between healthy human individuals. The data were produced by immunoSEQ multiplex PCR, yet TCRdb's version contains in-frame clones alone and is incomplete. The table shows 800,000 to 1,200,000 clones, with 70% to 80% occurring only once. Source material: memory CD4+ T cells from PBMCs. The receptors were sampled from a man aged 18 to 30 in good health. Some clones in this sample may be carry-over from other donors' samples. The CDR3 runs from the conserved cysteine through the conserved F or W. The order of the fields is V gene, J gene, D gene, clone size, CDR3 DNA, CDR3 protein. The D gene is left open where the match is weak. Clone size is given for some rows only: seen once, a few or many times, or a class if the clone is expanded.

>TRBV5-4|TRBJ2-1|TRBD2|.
TGTGCCAGCAGCCCTTCGGCTAGCGGGCAGTACAATGAGCAGTTCTTC
CASSPSASGQYNEQFF
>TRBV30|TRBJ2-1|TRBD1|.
TGTGCCTGGATGGACAGGGGGCGCAGGGATGAGCAGTTCTTC
CAWMDRGRRDEQFF
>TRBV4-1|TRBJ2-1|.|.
TGCGCCAGCAGCCGCACACTAGCGAGAGGGGGTGGTGAGCAGTTCTTC
CASSRTLARGGGEQFF
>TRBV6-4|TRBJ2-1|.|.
TGTGCCAGCAGTGAGCGACACTTCGGGCCCGGGATCCCCCGTGAGCAGTTCTTC
CASSERHFGPGIPREQFF
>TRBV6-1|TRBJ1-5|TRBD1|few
TGTGCCAGCACCTGGACAGGGGGCCATCAGCCCCAGCATTTT
CASTWTGGHQPQHF
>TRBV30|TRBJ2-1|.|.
TGTGCCTGGAGAAGCGAGAGGGAGCAGTTCTTC
CAWRSEREQFF
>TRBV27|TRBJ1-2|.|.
TGTGCCAGCAGTTTTTCCGACACCAACTATGGCTACACCTTC
CASSFSDTNYGYTF
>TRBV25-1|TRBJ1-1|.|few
TGTGCCAGCAGTATGGGAGTCGGGCAAGCTTTCTTT
CASSMGVGQAFF
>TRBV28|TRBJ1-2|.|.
TGTGCCAGCAGGACCCCACGGGTTTATGGGGGGAGGAATGGCTACACCTTC
CASRTPRVYGGRNGYTF
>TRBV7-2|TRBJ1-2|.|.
TGTGCCAGCAGCTTAACTACAGGGACCGTTGGTGGCTACACCTTC
CASSLTTGTVGGYTF
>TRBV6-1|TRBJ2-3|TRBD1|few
TGTGCCAGCAGGAACAGGGGGCTCACAGATACGCAGTATTTT
CASRNRGLTDTQYF
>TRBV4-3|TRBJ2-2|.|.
TGCGCCAGCAGCCAAGTGCCGACGCTGAGCACCGGGGAGCTGTTTTTT
CASSQVPTLSTGELFF
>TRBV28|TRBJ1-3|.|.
TGTGCCAGCAGTCCCGGGGCTGGAAACACCATATATTTT
CASSPGAGNTIYF
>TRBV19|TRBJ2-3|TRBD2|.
TGTGCCAGTAGTATTGGCCAGCGGGGGGATACGCAGTATTTT
CASSIGQRGDTQYF
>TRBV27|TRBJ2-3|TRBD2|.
TGTGCCAGCAGCCCCGGGAGCGGGAGCCCAGATACGCAGTATTTT
CASSPGSGSPDTQYF
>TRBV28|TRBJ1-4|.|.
TGTGCCAGCAGTTTTCGGCGGGCAACTAATGAAAAACTGTTTTTT
CASSFRRATNEKLFF
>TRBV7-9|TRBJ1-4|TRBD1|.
TGTGCCAGCAGCACCAGGACAGGGGGAGGGAGGTTGACTAATGAAAAACTGTTTTTT
CASSTRTGGGRLTNEKLFF
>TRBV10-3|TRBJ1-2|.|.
TGTGCCATCAGCACGGCAGGGGTTGATGGCTACACCTTC
CAISTAGVDGYTF
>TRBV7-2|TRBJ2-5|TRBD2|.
TGTGCCAGCAGCAATGTAGGGAGGGTAGGGACCCAGTACTTC
CASSNVGRVGTQYF
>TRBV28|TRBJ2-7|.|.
TGTGCCGCGAGAGACAGCACCTACGAGCAGTACTTC
CAARDSTYEQYF
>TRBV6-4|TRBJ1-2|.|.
TGTGCCAGCAGCGCGGAAGGCCAGACTGGCTACACCTTC
CASSAEGQTGYTF
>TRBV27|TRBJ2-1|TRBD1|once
TGTGCCAGCAGTTGGGACAGGGTAATCAATGAGCAGTTCTTC
CASSWDRVINEQFF
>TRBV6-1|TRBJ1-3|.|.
TGTGCCAGCAGTGCAGGGACGTCTGGAAACACCATATATTTT
CASSAGTSGNTIYF
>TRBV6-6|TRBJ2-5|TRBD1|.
TGTGCCAGCAGTTACCCACAGGGGGCTCCACAAGAGACCCAGTACTTC
CASSYPQGAPQETQYF
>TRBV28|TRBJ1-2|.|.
TGTGCCAGCAGTTCGTACACGGCGCCTTTCTATGGCTACACCTTC
CASSSYTAPFYGYTF
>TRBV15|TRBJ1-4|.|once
TGTGCCACCAGCAAGGGACGAAGGAATGAAAAACTGTTTTTT
CATSKGRRNEKLFF
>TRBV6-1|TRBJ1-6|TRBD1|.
TGTGCCAGCACCCACAGGGGGTATAATTCACCCCTCCACTTT
CASTHRGYNSPLHF
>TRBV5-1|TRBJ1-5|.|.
TGCGCCAGCAGCTTAGACGGGGACGATCAGCCCCAGCATTTT
CASSLDGDDQPQHF
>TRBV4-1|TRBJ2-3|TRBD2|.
TGCGCCAGCAGCCAAGATTGGGCTAGCGGGTACACAGATACGCAGTATTTT
CASSQDWASGYTDTQYF
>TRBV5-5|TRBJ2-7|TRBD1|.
TGTGCCAGCGCGGACAGGAAAACTTCCTACGAGCAGTACTTC
CASADRKTSYEQYF
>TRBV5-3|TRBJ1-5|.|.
TGTGCCAGCAGCTTGGTCCAGCCCCAGCATTTT
CASSLVQPQHF
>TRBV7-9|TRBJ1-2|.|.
TGTGCCAGCAGCTCCGACAGGAGGACTAACTATGGCTACACCTTC
CASSSDRRTNYGYTF
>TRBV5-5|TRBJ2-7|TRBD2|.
TGTGCCAGCAGCTTGTTGACTAGCGGGAGATACGAGCAGTACTTC
CASSLLTSGRYEQYF
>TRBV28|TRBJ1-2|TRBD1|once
TGTGCCAGCAGTCCCCCGTTGGGGACAGGGGTCTATGGCTACACCTTC
CASSPPLGTGVYGYTF
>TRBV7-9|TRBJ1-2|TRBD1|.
TGTGCCAGCAGCCCAGGACAGGGGCCTAACTATGGCTACACCTTC
CASSPGQGPNYGYTF
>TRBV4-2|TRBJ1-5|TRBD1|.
TGTGCCAGCAGCTTGGAGCCCGGGACAGGGAGCAATCAGCCCCAGCATTTT
CASSLEPGTGSNQPQHF
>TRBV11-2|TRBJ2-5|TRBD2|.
TGTGCCAGCAGCTTACAGCGGGACCCTACGACCCAGTACTTC
CASSLQRDPTTQYF
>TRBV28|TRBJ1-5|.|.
TGTGCCAGCAGTTTAGGGTCGATGGGGGGCATTCAGCCCCAGCATTTT
CASSLGSMGGIQPQHF
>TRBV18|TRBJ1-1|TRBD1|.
TGTGCCAGCTCACCAGCAGCGACAGGGGGCGCCGAGGGTTCGGCTTTCTTT
CASSPAATGGAEGSAFF
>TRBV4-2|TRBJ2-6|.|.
TGTGCCAGCAGCCAAGATCATCGGCCCCGCTGGGACGTCCTGACTTTC
CASSQDHRPRWDVLTF
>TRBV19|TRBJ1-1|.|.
TGTGCCAGTACCCTGAGGAACACTGAAGCTTTCTTT
CASTLRNTEAFF
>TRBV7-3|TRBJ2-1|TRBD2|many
TGTGCCAGCAGCCCCCCCGGGACTAGGGCCAATGAGCAGTTCTTC
CASSPPGTRANEQFF
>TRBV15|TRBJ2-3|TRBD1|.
TGTGCCACCTGCCCGGGACAGGGGCGCCCGCAGTATTTT
CATCPGQGRPQYF
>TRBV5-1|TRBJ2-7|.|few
TGCGCCAGCAGCTTGGGAAGCGGTGGCTACGAGCAGTACTTC
CASSLGSGGYEQYF
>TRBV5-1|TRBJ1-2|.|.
TGCGCCAGCAGCCCTGGACAGTCTAACTATGGCTACACCTTC
CASSPGQSNYGYTF
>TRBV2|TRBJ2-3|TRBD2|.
TGTGCCAGCGGTTTAGCGGGAGTCACAGATACGCAGTATTTT
CASGLAGVTDTQYF
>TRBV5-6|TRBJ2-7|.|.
TGTGCCAGCAGCTTGGTGGGTCAGTTCTACGAGCAGTACTTC
CASSLVGQFYEQYF
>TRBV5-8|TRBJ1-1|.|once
TGTGCCAGCAGCTTGGCCAGGAACACTGAAGCTTTCTTT
CASSLARNTEAFF
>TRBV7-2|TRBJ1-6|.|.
TGTGCCAGCAGCTCTGCACCTACCCCCTATAATTCACCCCTCCACTTT
CASSSAPTPYNSPLHF
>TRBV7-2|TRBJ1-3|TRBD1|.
TGTGCCAGCAGGCCGGACAGGAGGGGAAACACCATATATTTT
CASRPDRRGNTIYF
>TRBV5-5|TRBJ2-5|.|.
TGTGCCAGCAGCGGGGGGCTATTACGAGAGACCCAGTACTTC
CASSGGLLRETQYF
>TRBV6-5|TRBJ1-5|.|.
TGTGCCAGCAGGTCCGGTTTTGATAGCAATCAGCCCCAGCATTTT
CASRSGFDSNQPQHF
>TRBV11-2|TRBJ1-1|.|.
TGTGCCAGCAGCTTAGGTTTGGCGAGGACTGAAGCTTTCTTT
CASSLGLARTEAFF
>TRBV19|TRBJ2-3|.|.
TGTGCCAGTAGTATCGGGCTCACAGATACGCAGTATTTT
CASSIGLTDTQYF